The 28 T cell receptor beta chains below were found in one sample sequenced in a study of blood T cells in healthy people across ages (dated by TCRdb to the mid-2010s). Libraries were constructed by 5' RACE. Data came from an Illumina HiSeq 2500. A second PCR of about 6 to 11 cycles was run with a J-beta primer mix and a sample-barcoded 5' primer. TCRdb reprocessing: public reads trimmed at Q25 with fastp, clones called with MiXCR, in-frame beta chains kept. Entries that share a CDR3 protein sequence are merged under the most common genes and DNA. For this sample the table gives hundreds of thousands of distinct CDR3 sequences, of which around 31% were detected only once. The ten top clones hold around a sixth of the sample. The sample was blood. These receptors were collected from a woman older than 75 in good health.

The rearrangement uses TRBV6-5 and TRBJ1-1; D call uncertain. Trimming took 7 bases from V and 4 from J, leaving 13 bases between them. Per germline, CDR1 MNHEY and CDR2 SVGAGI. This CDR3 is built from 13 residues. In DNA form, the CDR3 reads TGTGCCAGCACTCGGGCAGGAGGCACTGAAGCTTTCTTT. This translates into CASTRAGGTEAFF.

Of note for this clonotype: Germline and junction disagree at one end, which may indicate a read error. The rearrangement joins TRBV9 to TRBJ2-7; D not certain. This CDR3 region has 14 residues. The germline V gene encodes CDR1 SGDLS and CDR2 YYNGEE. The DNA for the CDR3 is TGTGCCAGCAGCGTAGGGCAGGACCCCTACGAGCAGTGCTTC. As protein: CASSVGQDPYEQCF. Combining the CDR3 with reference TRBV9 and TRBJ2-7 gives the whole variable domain DSGVTQTPKHLITATGQRVTLRCSPRSGDLSVYWYQQSLDQGLQFLIQYYNGEERAKGNILERFSAQQFPDLHSELNLSSLELGDSALYFCASSVGQDPYEQCFGPGTRLTVT.

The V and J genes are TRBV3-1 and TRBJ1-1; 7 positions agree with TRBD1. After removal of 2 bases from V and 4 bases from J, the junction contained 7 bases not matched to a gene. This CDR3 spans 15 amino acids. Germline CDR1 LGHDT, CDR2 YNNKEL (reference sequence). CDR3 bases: TGTGCCAGCAGCCAACAAAGACAGGGAGGCACTGAAGCTTTCTTT. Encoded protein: CASSQQRQGGTEAFF.

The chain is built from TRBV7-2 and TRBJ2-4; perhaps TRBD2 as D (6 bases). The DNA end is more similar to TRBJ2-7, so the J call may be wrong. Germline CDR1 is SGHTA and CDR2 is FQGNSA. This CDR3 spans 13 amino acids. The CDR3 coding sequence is TGTGCCAGCAGCTCACAGGAGGGTGTCGAGCAGTACTTC. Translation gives CASSSQEGVEQYF.

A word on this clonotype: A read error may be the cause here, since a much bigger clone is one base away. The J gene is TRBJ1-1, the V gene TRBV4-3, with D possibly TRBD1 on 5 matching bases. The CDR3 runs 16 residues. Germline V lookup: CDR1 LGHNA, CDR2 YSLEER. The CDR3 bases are TGCGCCAGCAACCAAGATGGCGGGGGTCTGAACACTGAAGCTTTCTTT. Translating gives CASNQDGGGLNTEAFF.

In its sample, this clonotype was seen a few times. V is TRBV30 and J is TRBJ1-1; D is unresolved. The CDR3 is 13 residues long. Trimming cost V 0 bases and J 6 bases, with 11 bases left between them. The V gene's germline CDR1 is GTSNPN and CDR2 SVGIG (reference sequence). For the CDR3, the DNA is TGTGCCTGGAGTGTAGGTCGCCAGTCTGAAGCTTTCTTT. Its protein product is CAWSVGRQSEAFF.

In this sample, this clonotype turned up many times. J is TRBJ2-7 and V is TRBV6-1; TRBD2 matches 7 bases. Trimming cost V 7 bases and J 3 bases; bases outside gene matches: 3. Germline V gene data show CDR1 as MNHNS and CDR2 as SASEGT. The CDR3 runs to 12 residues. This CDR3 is CASTERGYEQYF. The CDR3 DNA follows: TGTGCCAGCACGGAGCGGGGCTACGAGCAGTACTTC.

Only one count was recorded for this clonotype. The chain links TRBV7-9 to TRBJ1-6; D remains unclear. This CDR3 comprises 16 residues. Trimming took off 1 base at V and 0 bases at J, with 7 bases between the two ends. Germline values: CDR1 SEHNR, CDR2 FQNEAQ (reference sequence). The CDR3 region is CASSLGPSSYNSPLHF. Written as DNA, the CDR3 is TGTGCCAGCAGCTTAGGGCCGAGCTCCTATAATTCACCCCTCCACTTT.

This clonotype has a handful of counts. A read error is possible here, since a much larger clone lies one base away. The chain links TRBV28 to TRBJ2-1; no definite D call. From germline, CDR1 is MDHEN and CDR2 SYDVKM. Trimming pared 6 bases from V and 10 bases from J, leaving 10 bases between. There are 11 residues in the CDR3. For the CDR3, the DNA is TGTGCCAGCAGGAAGATCATGGAGCAGTTCTTC. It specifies CASRKIMEQFF.

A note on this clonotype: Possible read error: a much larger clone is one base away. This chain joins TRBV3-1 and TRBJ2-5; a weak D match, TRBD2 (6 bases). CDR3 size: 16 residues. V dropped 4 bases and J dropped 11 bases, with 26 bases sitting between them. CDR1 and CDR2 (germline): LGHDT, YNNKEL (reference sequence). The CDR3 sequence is CASSPSGGVNYNEQYF. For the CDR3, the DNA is TGTGCCAGCAGCCCCAGTGGCGGGGTAAATTACAATGAGCAGTACTTC.

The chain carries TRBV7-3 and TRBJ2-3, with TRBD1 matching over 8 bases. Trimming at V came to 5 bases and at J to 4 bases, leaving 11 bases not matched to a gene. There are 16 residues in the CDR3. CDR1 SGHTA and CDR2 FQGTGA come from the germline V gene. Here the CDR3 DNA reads TGTGCCAGCAGCCCCAGGGGGCCCCCCGGCGCAGATACGCAGTATTTT. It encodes CASSPRGPPGADTQYF.

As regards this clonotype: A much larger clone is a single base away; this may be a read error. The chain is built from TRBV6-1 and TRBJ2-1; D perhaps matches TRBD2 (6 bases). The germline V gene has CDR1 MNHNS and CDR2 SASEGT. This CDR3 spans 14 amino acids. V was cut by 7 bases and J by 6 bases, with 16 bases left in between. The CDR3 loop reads CASIPGGVPNEQFF. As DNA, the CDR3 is TGTGCCAGCATCCCCGGGGGAGTCCCCAATGAGCAGTTCTTC.

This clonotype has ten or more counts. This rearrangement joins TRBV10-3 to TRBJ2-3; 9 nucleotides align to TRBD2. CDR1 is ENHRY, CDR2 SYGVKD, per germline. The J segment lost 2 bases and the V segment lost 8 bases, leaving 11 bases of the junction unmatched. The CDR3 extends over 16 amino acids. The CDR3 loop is CAIATLAGGYTDTQYF. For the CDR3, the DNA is TGTGCCATCGCGACCCTGGCGGGGGGGTACACAGATACGCAGTATTTT.

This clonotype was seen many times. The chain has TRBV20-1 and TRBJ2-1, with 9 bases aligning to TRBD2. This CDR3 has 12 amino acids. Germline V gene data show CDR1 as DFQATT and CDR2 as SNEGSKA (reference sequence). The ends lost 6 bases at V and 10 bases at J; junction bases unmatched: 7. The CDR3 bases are TGCAGTGCGTCGGGACTAGCAGAGGAGCAGTTCTTC. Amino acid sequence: CSASGLAEEQFF.

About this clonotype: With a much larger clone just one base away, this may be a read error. CDR3 sequence (DNA): TGTGCCAGCAGTTTTACAGCTGATGGCTACACCTTC. Its translation: CASSFTADGYTF. V is TRBV6-2 or TRBV6-3 and J is TRBJ1-2, with D unclear. V was clipped by 4 bases and J by 6 bases, with 9 bases between them. The CDR3 is made up of 12 amino acids. CDR1 is MNHEY and CDR2 is SVGEGT in the germline V gene.

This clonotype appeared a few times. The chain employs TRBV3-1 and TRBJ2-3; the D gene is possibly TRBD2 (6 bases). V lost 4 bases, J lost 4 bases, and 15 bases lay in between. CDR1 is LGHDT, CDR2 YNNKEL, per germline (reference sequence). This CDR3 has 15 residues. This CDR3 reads CASSPRDGGADTQYF. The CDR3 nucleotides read TGTGCCAGCAGCCCCCGGGACGGAGGGGCAGATACGCAGTATTTT.

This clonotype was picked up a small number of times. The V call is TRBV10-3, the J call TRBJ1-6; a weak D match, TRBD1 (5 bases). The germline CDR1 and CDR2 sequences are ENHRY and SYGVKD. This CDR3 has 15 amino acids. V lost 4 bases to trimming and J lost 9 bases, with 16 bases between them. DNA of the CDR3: TGTGCCATCAGTGCCCAGGCAGGGCGTAGTTCACCCCTCCACTTT. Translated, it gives CAISAQAGRSSPLHF.

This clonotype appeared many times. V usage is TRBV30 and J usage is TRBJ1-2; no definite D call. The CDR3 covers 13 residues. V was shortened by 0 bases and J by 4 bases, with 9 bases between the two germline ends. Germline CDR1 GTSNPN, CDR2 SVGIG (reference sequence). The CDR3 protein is CAWSVRQAYGYTF. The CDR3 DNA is TGTGCCTGGAGTGTACGGCAAGCCTATGGCTACACCTTC.

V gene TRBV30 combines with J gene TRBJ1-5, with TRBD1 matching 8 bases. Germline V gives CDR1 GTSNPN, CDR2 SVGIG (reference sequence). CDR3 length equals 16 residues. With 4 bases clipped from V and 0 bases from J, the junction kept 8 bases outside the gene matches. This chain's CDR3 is CAWTRTGTLSNQPQHF. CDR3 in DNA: TGTGCCTGGACCAGGACAGGGACCCTTAGCAATCAGCCCCAGCATTTT.

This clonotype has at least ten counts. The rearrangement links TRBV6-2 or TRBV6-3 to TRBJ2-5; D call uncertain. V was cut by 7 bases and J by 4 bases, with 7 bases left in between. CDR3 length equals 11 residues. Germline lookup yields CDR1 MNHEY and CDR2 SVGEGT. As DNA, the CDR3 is TGTGCCAGCACGTCTCGAGAGACCCAGTACTTC. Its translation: CASTSRETQYF.

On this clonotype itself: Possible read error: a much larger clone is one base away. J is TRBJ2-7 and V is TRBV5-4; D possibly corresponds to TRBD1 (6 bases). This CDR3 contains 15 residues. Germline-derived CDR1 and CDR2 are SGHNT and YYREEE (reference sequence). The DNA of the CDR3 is TGTACCAGCAGCTCCCTCGGACAGAGAGCCTACGAGCAGTACTTC. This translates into CTSSSLGQRAYEQYF.

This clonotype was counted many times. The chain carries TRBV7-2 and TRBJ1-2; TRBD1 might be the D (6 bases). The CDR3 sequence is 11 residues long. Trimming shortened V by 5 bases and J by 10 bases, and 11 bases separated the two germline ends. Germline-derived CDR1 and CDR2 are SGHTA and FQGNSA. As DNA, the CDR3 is TGTGCCAGCAGCCTACACAGGGCCTACACCTTC. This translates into CASSLHRAYTF.

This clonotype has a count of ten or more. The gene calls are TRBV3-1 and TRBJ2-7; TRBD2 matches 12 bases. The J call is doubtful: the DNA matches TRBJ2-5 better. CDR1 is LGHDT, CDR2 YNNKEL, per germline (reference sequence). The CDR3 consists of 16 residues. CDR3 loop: CASSQALAGGPGTQYF. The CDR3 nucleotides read TGTGCCAGCAGCCAAGCCCTAGCGGGGGGGCCAGGGACCCAGTACTTC.

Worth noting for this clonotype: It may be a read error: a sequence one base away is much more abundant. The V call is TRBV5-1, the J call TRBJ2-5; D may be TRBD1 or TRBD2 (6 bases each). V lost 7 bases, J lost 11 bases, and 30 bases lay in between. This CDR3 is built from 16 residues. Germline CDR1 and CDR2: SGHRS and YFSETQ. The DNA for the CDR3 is TGCGCCAGCTCGCAAGGGGGGTCCTCCCCCTACAATGAGCAGTACTTC. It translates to CASSQGGSSPYNEQYF.

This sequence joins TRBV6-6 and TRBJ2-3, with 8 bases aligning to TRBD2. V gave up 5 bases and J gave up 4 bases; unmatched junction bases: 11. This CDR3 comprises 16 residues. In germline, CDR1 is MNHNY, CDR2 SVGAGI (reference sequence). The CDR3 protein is CASSARGGGDADTQYF. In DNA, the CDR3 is TGTGCCAGCAGTGCCCGGGGGGGCGGGGACGCAGATACGCAGTATTTT.

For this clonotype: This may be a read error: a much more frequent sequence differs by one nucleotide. CDR3 protein: CASSLSVAANAGELFF. In DNA, the CDR3 is TGCGCCAGCAGCTTGTCTGTGGCGGCGAACGCCGGGGAGCTGTTTTTT. The rearrangement links TRBV5-1 to TRBJ2-2, with unresolved D. CDR1 and CDR2 (germline): SGHRS, YFSETQ. The CDR3 totals 16 residues.

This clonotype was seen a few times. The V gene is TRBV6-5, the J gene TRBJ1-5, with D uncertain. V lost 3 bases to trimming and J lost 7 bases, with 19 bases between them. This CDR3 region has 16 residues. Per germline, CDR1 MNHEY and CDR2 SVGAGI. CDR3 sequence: CASSYIGAGGGQPQHF. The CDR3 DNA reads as TGTGCCAGCAGTTATATTGGTGCAGGTGGCGGGCAGCCCCAGCATTTT.

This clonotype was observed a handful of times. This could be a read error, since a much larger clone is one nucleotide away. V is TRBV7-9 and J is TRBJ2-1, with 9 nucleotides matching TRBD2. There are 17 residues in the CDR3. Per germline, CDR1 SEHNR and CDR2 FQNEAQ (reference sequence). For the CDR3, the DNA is TGTGCCAGCAGCCCGATAGCGGGGGAAAGAGGGGACAATGAGCGGTTCTTC. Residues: CASSPIAGERGDNERFF.